This T cell receptor beta chain was identified during a study of CD4 T cells in relation to SARS-CoV-2 and coronaviruses. Study-wide points: The assay detects memory recall responses, not culture-primed primary responses. Crossreactivity was assessed only for spike protein, not other viral proteins.

CEF-cultured naive and memory CD4+ T cell DNA got survey-level sequencing. Only in-frame clones appear in the TCRdb table, and some are missing; sequencing was by immunoSEQ multiplex PCR. The sample lists 30,000 to 40,000 clones; 60% to 80% were seen once. The length of the CDR3 is 12 residues. Trimming cost V 2 bases and J 8 bases, with 7 bases left between them. Sorted naive or memory CD4+ cells met CEF peptides for 10 days. As for this clone: Antigen specificity is unknown.

Sequencing input: memory CD4+ T cells from PBMCs, cultured in vitro. V is TRBV12-3 or TRBV12-4 and J is TRBJ2-1, with D hard to call. The source is an adult with COVID-19. The CDR3 DNA reads as TGTGCCAGCAGTTTATCAATGGATGAGCAGTTCTTC. Translated: CASSLSMDEQFF.